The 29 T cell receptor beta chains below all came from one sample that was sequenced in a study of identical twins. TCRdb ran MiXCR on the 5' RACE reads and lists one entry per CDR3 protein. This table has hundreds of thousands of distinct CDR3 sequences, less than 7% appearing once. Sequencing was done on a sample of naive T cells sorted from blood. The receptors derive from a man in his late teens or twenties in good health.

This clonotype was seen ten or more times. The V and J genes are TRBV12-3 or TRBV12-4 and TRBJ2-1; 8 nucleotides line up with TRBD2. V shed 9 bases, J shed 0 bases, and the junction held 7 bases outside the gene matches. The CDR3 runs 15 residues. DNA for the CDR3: TGTGCCAGTTCGAAGCGGGAGAGCTCCTACAATGAGCAGTTCTTC. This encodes CASSKRESSYNEQFF.

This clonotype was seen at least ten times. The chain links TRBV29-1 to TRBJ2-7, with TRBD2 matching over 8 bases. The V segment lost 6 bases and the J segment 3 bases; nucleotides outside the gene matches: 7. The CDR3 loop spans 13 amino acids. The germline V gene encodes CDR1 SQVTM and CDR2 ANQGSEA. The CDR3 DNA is TGCAGCGTGCGAGGAAGCGGGAGCTACGAGCAGTACTTC. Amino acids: CSVRGSGSYEQYF.

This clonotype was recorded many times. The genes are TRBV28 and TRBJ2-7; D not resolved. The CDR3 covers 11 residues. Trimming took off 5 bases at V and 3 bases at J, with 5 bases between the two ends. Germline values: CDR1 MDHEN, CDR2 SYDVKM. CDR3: CASSRRYEQYF. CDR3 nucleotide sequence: TGTGCCAGCAGTCGGCGCTACGAGCAGTACTTC.

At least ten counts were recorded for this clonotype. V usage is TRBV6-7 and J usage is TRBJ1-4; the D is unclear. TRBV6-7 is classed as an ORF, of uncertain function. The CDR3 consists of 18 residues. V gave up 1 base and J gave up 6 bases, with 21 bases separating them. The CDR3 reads CASSYWRKPPSSYEKLFF. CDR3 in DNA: TGTGCCAGCAGTTACTGGAGAAAACCACCGAGTAGCTATGAAAAACTGTTTTTT.

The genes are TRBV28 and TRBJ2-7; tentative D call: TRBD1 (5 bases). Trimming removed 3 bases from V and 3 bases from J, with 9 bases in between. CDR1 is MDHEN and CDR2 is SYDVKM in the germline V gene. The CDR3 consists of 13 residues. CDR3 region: CASSFADSYEQYF. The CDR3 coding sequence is TGTGCCAGCAGTTTCGCCGACAGCTACGAGCAGTACTTC.

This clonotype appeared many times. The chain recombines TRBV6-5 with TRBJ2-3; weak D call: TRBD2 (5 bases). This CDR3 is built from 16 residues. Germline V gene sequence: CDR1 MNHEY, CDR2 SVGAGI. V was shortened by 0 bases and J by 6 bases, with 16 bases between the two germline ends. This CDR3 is CASSYSSVGIGDTQYF. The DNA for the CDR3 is TGTGCCAGCAGTTACTCGAGTGTCGGGATAGGGGATACGCAGTATTTT.

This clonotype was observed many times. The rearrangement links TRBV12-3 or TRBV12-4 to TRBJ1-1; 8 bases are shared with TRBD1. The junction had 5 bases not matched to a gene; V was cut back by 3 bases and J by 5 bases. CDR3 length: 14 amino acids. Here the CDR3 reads CASSLMTGETEAFF. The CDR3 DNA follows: TGTGCCAGCAGTTTGATGACAGGGGAGACTGAAGCTTTCTTT.

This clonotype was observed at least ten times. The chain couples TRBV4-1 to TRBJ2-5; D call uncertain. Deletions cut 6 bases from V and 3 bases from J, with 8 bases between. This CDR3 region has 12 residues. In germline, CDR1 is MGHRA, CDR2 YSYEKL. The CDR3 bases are TGCGCCAGCAGTCACAATGAAGAGACCCAGTACTTC. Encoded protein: CASSHNEETQYF.

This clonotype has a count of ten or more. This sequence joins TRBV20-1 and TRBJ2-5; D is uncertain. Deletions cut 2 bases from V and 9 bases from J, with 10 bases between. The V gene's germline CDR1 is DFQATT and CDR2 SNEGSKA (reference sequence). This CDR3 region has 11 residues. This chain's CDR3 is CSARRRESQYF. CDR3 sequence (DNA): TGCAGTGCTAGACGGCGTGAGTCCCAGTACTTC.

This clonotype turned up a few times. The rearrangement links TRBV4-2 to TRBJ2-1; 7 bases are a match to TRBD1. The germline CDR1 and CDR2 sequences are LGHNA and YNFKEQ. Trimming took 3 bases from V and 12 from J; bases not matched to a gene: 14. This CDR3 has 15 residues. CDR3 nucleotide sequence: TGTGCCAGCAGCCAGGGGGACAGAGGGGATTTGGGGCAGTTCTTC. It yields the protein CASSQGDRGDLGQFF.

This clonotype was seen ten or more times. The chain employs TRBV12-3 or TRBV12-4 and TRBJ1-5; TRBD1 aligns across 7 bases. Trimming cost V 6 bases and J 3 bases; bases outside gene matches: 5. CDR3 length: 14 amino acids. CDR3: CASSDQGDNQPQHF. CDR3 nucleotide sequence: TGTGCCAGCAGCGACCAGGGGGACAATCAGCCCCAGCATTTT.

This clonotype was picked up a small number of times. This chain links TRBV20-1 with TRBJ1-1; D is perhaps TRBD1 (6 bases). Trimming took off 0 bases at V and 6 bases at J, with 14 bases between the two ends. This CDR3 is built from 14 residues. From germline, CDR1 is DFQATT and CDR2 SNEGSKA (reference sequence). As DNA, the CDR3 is TGCAGTGCTAGAGATACCGGGGGGCTCGCTGAAGCTTTCTTT. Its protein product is CSARDTGGLAEAFF.

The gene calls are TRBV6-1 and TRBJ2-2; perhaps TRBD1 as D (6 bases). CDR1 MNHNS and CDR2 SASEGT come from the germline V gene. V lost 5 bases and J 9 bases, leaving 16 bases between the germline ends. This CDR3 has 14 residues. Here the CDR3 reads CASSPGHNYRELFF. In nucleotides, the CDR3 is TGTGCCAGCAGTCCGGGACACAACTACCGGGAGCTGTTTTTT.

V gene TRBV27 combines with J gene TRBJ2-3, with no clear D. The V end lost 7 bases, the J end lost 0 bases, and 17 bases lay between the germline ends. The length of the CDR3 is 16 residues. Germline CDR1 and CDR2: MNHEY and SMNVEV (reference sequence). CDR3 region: CASKTWAATSTDTQYF. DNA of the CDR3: TGTGCCAGCAAAACATGGGCAGCGACTAGCACAGATACGCAGTATTTT.

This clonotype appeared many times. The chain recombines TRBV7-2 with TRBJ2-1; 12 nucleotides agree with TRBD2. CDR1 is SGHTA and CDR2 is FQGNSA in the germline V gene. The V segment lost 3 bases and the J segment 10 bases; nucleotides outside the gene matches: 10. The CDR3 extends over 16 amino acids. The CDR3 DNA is TGTGCCAGCAGCTTCTACCTGGGGACTAGCGGGCCGGAGCAGTTCTTC. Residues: CASSFYLGTSGPEQFF. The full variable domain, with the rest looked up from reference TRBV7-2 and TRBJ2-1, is GAGVSQSPSNKVTEKGKDVELRCDPISGHTALYWYRQSLGQGLEFLIYFQGNSAPDKSGLPSDRFSAERTGGSVSTLTIQRTQQEDSAVYLCASSFYLGTSGPEQFFGPGTRLTVL.

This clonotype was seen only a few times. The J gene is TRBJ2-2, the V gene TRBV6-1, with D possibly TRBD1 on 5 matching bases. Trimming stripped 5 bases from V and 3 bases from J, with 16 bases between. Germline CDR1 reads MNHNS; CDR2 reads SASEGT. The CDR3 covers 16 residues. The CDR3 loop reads CASSPGHNRHTGELFF. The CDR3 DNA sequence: TGTGCCAGCAGTCCAGGACACAACCGCCACACCGGGGAGCTGTTTTTT.

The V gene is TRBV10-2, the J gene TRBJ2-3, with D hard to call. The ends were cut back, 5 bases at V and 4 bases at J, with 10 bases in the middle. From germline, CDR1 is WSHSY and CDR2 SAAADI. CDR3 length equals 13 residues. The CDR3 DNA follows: TGCGCCAGCAGTCGGCCGGGCGCAGATACGCAGTATTTT. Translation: CASSRPGADTQYF.

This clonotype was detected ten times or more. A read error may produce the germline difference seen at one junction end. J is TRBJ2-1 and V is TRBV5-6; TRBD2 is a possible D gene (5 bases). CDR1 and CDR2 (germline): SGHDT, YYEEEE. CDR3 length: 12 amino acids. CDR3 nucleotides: TGTGCCAGCAGCTTGGAAACTAGGATCAGGCTCTTC. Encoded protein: CASSLETRIRLF.

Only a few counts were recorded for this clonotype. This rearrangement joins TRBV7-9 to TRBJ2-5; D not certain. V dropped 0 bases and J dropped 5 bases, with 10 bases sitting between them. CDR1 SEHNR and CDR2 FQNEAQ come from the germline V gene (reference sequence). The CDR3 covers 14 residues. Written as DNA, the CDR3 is TGTGCCAGCAGCTTAGCGAACCCTGGGGAGACCCAGTACTTC. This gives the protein CASSLANPGETQYF.

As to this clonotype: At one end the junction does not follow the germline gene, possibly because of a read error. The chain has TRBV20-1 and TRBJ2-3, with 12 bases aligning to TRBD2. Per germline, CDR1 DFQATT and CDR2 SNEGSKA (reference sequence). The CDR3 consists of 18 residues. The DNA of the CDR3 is TGCAGCGCTAGGCCGACTAGCGGGAGTACGGAGGCGAGAGATACGCAGTATTTT. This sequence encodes CSARPTSGSTEARDTQYF.

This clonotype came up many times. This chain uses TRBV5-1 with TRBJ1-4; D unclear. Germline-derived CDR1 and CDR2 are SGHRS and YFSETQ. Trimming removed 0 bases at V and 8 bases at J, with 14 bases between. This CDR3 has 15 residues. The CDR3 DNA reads TGCGCCAGCAGCTTGGAAGGAAGGACGGGCGAAAAACTGTTTTTT. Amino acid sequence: CASSLEGRTGEKLFF.

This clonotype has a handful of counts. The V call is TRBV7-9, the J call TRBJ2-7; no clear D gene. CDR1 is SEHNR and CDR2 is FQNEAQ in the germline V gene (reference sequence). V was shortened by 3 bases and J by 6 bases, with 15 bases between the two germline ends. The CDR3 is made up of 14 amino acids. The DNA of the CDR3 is TGTGCCAGCAGCTTTTCGAGAATCGGTAGCGAGCAGTACGTC. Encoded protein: CASSFSRIGSEQYV.

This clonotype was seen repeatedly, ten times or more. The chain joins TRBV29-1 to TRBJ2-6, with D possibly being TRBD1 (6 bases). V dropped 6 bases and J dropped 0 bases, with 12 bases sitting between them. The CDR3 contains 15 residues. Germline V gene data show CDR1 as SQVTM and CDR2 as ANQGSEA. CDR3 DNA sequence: TGCAGCGTCACTACGGACAGCTCTGGGGCCAACGTCCTGACTTTC. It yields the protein CSVTTDSSGANVLTF.

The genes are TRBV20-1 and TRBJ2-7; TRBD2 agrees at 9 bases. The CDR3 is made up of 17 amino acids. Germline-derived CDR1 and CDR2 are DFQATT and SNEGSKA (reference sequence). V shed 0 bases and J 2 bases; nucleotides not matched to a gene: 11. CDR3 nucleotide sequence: TGCAGTGCTAGAGATCTACTAGCGGGCACCCTCGCCTACGAGCAGTACTTC. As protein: CSARDLLAGTLAYEQYF.

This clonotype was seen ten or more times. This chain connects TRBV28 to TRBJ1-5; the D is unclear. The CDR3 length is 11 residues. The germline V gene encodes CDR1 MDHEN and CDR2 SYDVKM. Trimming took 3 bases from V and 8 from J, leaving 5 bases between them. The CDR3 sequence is CASSFAEPQHF. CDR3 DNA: TGTGCCAGCAGTTTTGCGGAGCCCCAGCATTTT. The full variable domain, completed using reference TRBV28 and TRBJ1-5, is DVKVTQSSRYLVKRTGEKVFLECVQDMDHENMFWYRQDPGLGLRLIYFSYDVKMKEKGDIPEGYSVSREKKERFSLILESASTNQTSMYLCASSFAEPQHFGDGTRLSIL.

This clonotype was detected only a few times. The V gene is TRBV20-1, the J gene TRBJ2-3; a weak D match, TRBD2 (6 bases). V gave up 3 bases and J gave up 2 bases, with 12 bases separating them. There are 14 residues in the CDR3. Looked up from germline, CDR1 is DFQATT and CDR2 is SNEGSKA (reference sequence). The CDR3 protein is CSASGRGNTDTQYF. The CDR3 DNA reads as TGCAGTGCTAGTGGACGGGGGAACACAGATACGCAGTATTTT.

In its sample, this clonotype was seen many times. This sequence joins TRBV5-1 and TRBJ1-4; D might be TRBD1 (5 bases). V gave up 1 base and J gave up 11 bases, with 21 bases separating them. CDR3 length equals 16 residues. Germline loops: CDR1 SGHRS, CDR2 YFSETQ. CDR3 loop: CASSLSVGTSLEKLFF. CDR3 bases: TGCGCCAGCAGCTTGTCAGTTGGGACGAGCCTGGAGAAACTGTTTTTT.

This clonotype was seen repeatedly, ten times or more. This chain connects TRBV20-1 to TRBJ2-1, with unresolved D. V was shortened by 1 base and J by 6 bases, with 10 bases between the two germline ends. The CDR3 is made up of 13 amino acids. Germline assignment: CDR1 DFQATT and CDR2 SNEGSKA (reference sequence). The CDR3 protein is CSARVIVSNEQFF. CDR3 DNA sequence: TGCAGTGCTAGAGTTATAGTCTCCAATGAGCAGTTCTTC.

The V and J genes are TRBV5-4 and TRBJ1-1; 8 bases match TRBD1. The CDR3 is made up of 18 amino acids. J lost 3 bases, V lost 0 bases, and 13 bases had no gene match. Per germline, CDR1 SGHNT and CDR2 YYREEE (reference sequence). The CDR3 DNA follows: TGTGCCAGCAGCTTGGGAGTAGGTGGGGCAGGGGGCCACACTGAAGCTTTCTTT. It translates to CASSLGVGGAGGHTEAFF.